This T cell receptor (beta chain) was captured in a study of cytomegalovirus exposure and HLA in healthy donors. The overall study: Within an early data release were around 80 million unique TCRs drawn from HLA-typed donors.

60 Vbeta and 13 Jbeta primers were used in PCR. The protocol was immunoSEQ multiplex PCR, while the TCRdb copy is restricted to in-frame clones and leaves out a portion. This sample's table has roughly 60,000 clones. Everyone who donated was a healthy bone marrow donor. A remark on this clone: What it binds is unknown.

From germline, CDR1 is SGHNT and CDR2 YYREEE (reference sequence). V was trimmed by 5 bases and J by 1 base, leaving 9 bases between them. This CDR3 region has 13 residues. General study results and limits: Follow-up analysis seemed to connect common viral pathogens with several of the most significant clusters identified. The number of N-insertions in an Asian-associated ancestry cluster was reportedly below the roughly 620-donor mean in a later analysis.

Specimen: PBMCs. The chain has TRBV5-4 and TRBJ1-2; D not certain. The TCR was taken from a woman between 18 and 29 years old in good health and CMV-seronegative. CDR3 in amino acids: CASSSQFNYGYTF. The CDR3 bases are TGTGCCAGCAGTTCACAGTTTAACTATGGCTACACCTTC.